The 17 T cell receptor beta chains in this list originate from one sample, sequenced in a study of T cells after yellow fever vaccination. Each CDR3 protein gets one entry after TCRdb re-called the 5' RACE reads with MiXCR. The data hold hundreds of thousands of distinct CDR3 sequences, with roughly 13% observed a single time. The source material was PBMCs, sampled on the day of the yellow fever booster vaccination. These receptors were obtained from a man aged 25-45 years who received the YFV17D yellow fever vaccine.

This rearrangement joins TRBV9 to TRBJ2-5, with TRBD2 identical over 13 bases. The CDR3 covers 15 residues. Germline V gene data show CDR1 as SGDLS and CDR2 as YYNGEE. V lost 3 bases and J lost 5; bases outside the gene matches: 4. The CDR3 protein is CASSGGTSGIETQYF. The DNA of the CDR3 is TGTGCCAGCAGCGGTGGGACTAGCGGGATTGAGACCCAGTACTTC.

This clonotype was seen only a few times. This rearrangement joins TRBV7-9 to TRBJ2-3; the D gene is possibly TRBD1 (5 bases). Germline CDR1 is SEHNR and CDR2 is FQNEAQ (reference sequence). The ends were cut back, 1 base at V and 4 bases at J, with 12 bases in the middle. This CDR3 contains 15 residues. The CDR3 is CASSLVGVGADTQYF. The CDR3 nucleotides read TGTGCCAGCAGCTTAGTAGGGGTTGGTGCAGATACGCAGTATTTT.

This chain uses TRBV5-1 with TRBJ1-1; 9 bases agree with TRBD1. Germline-derived CDR1 and CDR2 are SGHRS and YFSETQ. This CDR3 is 14 amino acids long. Trimming took 4 bases from V and 4 from J; bases not matched to a gene: 5. The CDR3 nucleotides read TGCGCCAGCAGCATACAGGGGGCGGGCACTGAAGCTTTCTTT. Residues: CASSIQGAGTEAFF.

This chain links TRBV18 with TRBJ2-2; 7 nucleotides line up with TRBD1. The CDR3 covers 13 residues. Germline V gives CDR1 KGHSH, CDR2 LQKENI. Trimming at V came to 8 bases and at J to 5 bases, leaving 5 bases not matched to a gene. The CDR3, as DNA: TGTGCCAGCGGACAGGACAGGACCGGGGAGCTGTTTTTT. This encodes CASGQDRTGELFF.

This clonotype was seen at least ten times. The chain joins TRBV20-1 to TRBJ2-5; 11 bases agree with TRBD2. Trimming cost V 0 bases and J 4 bases; bases outside gene matches: 4. Germline loops: CDR1 DFQATT, CDR2 SNEGSKA (reference sequence). This CDR3 spans 15 amino acids. The CDR3 DNA reads as TGCAGTGCTAGAGATCAGACTAGCGGGATAGAGACCCAGTACTTC. Translated, it gives CSARDQTSGIETQYF.

V gene TRBV6-5 combines with J gene TRBJ2-3; D is undetermined. Germline CDR1 MNHEY, CDR2 SVGAGI. Trimming left V 0 bases short and J 2 bases short, with 9 bases between. The CDR3 spans 15 residues. This CDR3 is CASSYSKAITDTQYF. The DNA for the CDR3 is TGTGCCAGCAGTTACTCGAAGGCCATCACAGATACGCAGTATTTT.

This clonotype has more than one count but fewer than ten. The CDR3 coding sequence is TGTGCCGGTCAGGGGCACGGCTACACCTTC. Encoded protein: CAGQGHGYTF. The genes are TRBV7-9 and TRBJ1-2; D is possibly TRBD1 (6 bases). The CDR3 runs 10 residues. Germline CDR1 reads SEHNR; CDR2 reads FQNEAQ (reference sequence). The V end lost 11 bases, the J end lost 8 bases, and 12 bases lay between the germline ends.

This clonotype was counted ten times or more. The chain uses TRBV7-2 and TRBJ2-1; perhaps TRBD2 as D (6 bases). With 3 bases removed from V and 4 bases from J, the gap between germline ends came to 10 bases. Germline V gene data show CDR1 as SGHTA and CDR2 as FQGNSA. This CDR3 region has 14 residues. The CDR3: CASSLVGGYNEQFF. DNA of the CDR3: TGTGCCAGCAGCTTGGTTGGGGGGTACAATGAGCAGTTCTTC. The variable domain in full, with the rest retrieved from reference TRBV7-2 and TRBJ2-1, is GAGVSQSPSNKVTEKGKDVELRCDPISGHTALYWYRQSLGQGLEFLIYFQGNSAPDKSGLPSDRFSAERTGGSVSTLTIQRTQQEDSAVYLCASSLVGGYNEQFFGPGTRLTVL.

This clonotype was picked up a small number of times. J is TRBJ2-3 and V is TRBV6-1; D might be TRBD1 (5 bases). V lost 3 bases, J lost 6 bases, and 10 bases lay in between. CDR3 length equals 13 residues. CDR1 and CDR2 (germline): MNHNS, SASEGT. The CDR3 DNA reads TGTGCCAGCAGTGACAGGGCTGGCGATACGCAGTATTTT. This gives the protein CASSDRAGDTQYF.

This clonotype occurred a few times. The V and J genes are TRBV9 and TRBJ2-1; D uncertain. Between the trimmed V and J ends, which lost 0 bases and 0 bases, there was a span of 7 bases. There are 15 residues in the CDR3. The germline gives CDR1 SGDLS, CDR2 YYNGEE. CDR3 sequence: CASSVVESSYNEQFF. The CDR3, as DNA: TGTGCCAGCAGCGTAGTTGAGAGCTCCTACAATGAGCAGTTCTTC.

The chain employs TRBV27 and TRBJ1-1, with 9 bases identical to TRBD1. CDR1 is MNHEY and CDR2 is SMNVEV in the germline V gene (reference sequence). The V gene end was trimmed by 6 bases and the J gene end by 5 bases; junction bases not matched to a gene: 7. The CDR3 runs to 14 residues. The CDR3: CASRRNRGQTEAFF. The CDR3 DNA reads as TGTGCCAGCAGACGCAACAGGGGGCAAACTGAAGCTTTCTTT.

The V and J genes are TRBV5-4 and TRBJ2-1; D gene unclear. CDR1 and CDR2 from the germline V gene are SGHNT and YYREEE (reference sequence). This CDR3 region has 13 residues. V lost 3 bases and J 8 bases, leaving 12 bases between the germline ends. The CDR3 nucleotides are TGTGCCAGCAGCTCGGGTGGTTTGGATGAGCAGTTCTTC. Protein product: CASSSGGLDEQFF.

This clonotype was detected only a few times. The genes are TRBV7-2 and TRBJ2-3; possible D gene TRBD1, 5 bases. CDR1 is SGHTA and CDR2 is FQGNSA in the germline V gene. The CDR3 length is 15 residues. V was trimmed by 7 bases and J by 3 bases, leaving 17 bases between them. CDR3 sequence: CASMEPLAGTDTQYF. CDR3 nucleotide sequence: TGTGCCAGCATGGAGCCCCTGGCAGGGACAGATACGCAGTATTTT.

This clonotype was detected only a few times. The chain couples TRBV3-1 to TRBJ2-7; the D gene is possibly TRBD2 (5 bases). This CDR3 comprises 15 residues. V lost 1 base and J lost 4, with 14 bases in between. The germline gives CDR1 LGHDT, CDR2 YNNKEL (reference sequence). CDR3 sequence (DNA): TGTGCCAGCAGCCAAGGTAGCTCGCGGGCTTACGAGCAGTACTTC. Translated, it gives CASSQGSSRAYEQYF.

The V gene is TRBV11-1, the J gene TRBJ2-2; D is perhaps TRBD2 (5 bases). Trimming stripped 5 bases from V and 1 base from J, with 23 bases between. Germline loops: CDR1 SGHAT, CDR2 FQDESV (reference sequence). The CDR3 has 19 residues. The CDR3 DNA sequence: TGTGCCAGCAGCCGATCGGGGTCTTTCAGAGCGGTGAACACCGGGGAGCTGTTTTTT. Translated: CASSRSGSFRAVNTGELFF.

The V gene is TRBV5-5, the J gene TRBJ2-5; possibly TRBD2 for D (5 bases). The V gene lost 0 bases and the J gene lost 2 bases, with 11 bases spanning the gap. Looked up from germline, CDR1 is SGHKS and CDR2 is YYEKEE (reference sequence). The CDR3 consists of 15 residues. Here the CDR3 reads CASSLGPEGQETQYF. DNA for the CDR3: TGTGCCAGCAGCTTGGGCCCAGAGGGACAAGAGACCCAGTACTTC.

The V call is TRBV7-2, the J call TRBJ1-2; 7 bases fit TRBD1. CDR3 length: 15 amino acids. Germline loops: CDR1 SGHTA, CDR2 FQGNSA. The J segment lost 4 bases and the V segment lost 1 base, leaving 6 bases of the junction unmatched. CDR3 nucleotides: TGTGCCAGCAGCTTAGGGAACAGGGGCGGCTATGGCTACACCTTC. Its protein is CASSLGNRGGYGYTF.